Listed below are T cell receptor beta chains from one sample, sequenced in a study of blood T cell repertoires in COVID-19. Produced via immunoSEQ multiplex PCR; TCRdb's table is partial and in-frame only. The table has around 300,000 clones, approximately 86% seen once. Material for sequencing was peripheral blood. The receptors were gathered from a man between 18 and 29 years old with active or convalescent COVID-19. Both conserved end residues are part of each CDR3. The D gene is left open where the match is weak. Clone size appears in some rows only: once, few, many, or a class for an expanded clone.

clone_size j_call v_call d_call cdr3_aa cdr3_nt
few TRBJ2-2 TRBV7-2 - CASSPGLTTGELFF TGTGCCAGCAGCCCAGGACTAACCACCGGGGAGCTGTTTTTT
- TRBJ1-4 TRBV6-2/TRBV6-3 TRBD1 CASSRGQGNEKLFF TGTGCCAGCAGCCGGGGACAGGGGAATGAAAAACTGTTTTTT
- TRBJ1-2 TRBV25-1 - CASSEYGRDYGYTF TGTGCCAGCAGTGAATATGGCAGGGACTATGGCTACACCTTC
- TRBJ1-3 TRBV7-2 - CASSLKGSGNTIYF TGTGCCAGCAGCTTGAAGGGGTCAGGAAACACCATATATTTT
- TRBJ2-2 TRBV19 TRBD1 CATEGRGQVNTGELFF TGTGCCACCGAGGGGAGAGGACAGGTTAACACCGGGGAGCTGTTTTTT
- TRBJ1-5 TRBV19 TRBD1 CASSPIQGYSNQPQHF TGTGCCAGTAGTCCAATACAGGGGTATAGCAATCAGCCCCAGCATTTT
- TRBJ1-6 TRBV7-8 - CASSLSFVTGNSPLHF TGTGCCAGCAGCTTATCGTTTGTGACGGGTAATTCACCCCTCCACTTT
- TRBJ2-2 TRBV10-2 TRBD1 CASSEWTGLSTGELFF TGCGCCAGCAGTGAGTGGACAGGTCTGAGCACCGGGGAGCTGTTTTTT
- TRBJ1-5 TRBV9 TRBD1 CASSGQGGQPQHF TGTGCCAGCAGCGGACAGGGTGGCCAGCCCCAGCATTTT
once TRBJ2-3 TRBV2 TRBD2 CASSEVSGGTRQYF TGTGCCAGCAGTGAGGTTAGCGGGGGGACCCGGCAGTATTTT
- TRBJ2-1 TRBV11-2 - CASRGLGGSYNEQFF TGTGCCAGCAGGGGTTTGGGGGGCTCCTACAATGAGCAGTTCTTC
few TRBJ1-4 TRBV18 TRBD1 CASSPWTGTNEKLFF TGTGCCAGCTCACCCTGGACAGGGACAAATGAAAAACTGTTTTTT
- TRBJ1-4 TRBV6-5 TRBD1 CASSETGAEKLFF TGTGCCAGCTCCGAGACAGGGGCTGAAAAACTGTTTTTT
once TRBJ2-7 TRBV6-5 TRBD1 CASRRDRVSNEQYF TGTGCCAGCAGACGAGACAGGGTATCAAACGAGCAGTACTTC
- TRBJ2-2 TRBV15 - CATSRDLATGELFF TGTGCCACCAGCAGAGATCTGGCCACCGGGGAGCTGTTTTTT
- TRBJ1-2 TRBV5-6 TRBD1 CASLRTGRYGYTF TGTGCCAGCTTAAGGACAGGGCGGTATGGCTACACCTTC
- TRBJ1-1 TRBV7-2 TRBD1 CASSLTGGLNTEAFF TGTGCCAGCAGCTTAACAGGGGGCTTGAACACTGAAGCTTTCTTT
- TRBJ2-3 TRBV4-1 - CASSQTGTDTQYF TGCGCCAGCAGCCAAACCGGGACAGATACGCAGTATTTT
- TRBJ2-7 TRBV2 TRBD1 CASSDTGGEQYF TGTGCCAGCAGTGATACAGGGGGCGAGCAGTACTTC
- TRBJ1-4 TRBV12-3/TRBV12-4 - CASSLAAGSPDF TGTGCCAGCAGTTTAGCGGCAGGCTCTCCGGATTTT
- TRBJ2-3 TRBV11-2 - CASRKTDSHNTQYF TGTGCCAGCAGGAAGACGGACAGTCATAATACGCAGTATTTT
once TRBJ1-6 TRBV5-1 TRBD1 CASSISGTGPGYNSPLHF TGCGCCAGCAGCATCTCCGGGACAGGGCCGGGCTATAATTCACCCCTCCACTTT
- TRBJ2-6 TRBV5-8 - CASSLAPHHGAGANVLTF TGTGCCAGCAGCTTGGCCCCACACCACGGGGCTGGGGCCAACGTCCTGACTTTC
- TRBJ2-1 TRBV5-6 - CASSPGTFQHYNEQFF TGTGCCAGCAGCCCCGGGACATTTCAACATTACAATGAGCAGTTCTTC
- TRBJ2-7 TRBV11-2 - CASSVNREGWEQYF TGTGCCAGCAGCGTAAACAGGGAAGGGTGGGAGCAGTACTTC
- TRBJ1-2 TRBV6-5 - CATYGVVGEVDGYTF TGTGCCACCTATGGGGTAGTGGGGGAGGTGGATGGCTACACCTTC